In its sample, the clone carrying this TCR beta chain was seen many times. The antigen is undetermined. This entry comes from a study of neurological immune-mediated disorders. Study-level findings and limits: HTLV-1-associated myelopathy ranked highest for TCR clonal expansion and multiple sclerosis lowest, beneath healthy controls.

A single record per CDR3 protein comes from TCRdb applying MiXCR to the 5' RACE reads. This repertoire shows tens of thousands of distinct CDR3 sequences, 4.5% to 7% found once; its top ten account for approximately 1.5%. Germline V gives CDR1 SGHDN, CDR2 FVKESK. The CDR3 has 14 amino acids. V lost 4 bases and J lost 5, with 15 bases in between. Sequencing used CD4+ T cells from blood. The genes are TRBV14 and TRBJ2-7, with D possibly TRBD2 on 5 matching bases. This TCR derives from a woman aged 18-29 years with multiple sclerosis. CDR3 coding DNA: TGTGCCAGCAGCCCCCTGGTAGGGAGCCACGAGCAGTACTTC. This gives the protein CASSPLVGSHEQYF.